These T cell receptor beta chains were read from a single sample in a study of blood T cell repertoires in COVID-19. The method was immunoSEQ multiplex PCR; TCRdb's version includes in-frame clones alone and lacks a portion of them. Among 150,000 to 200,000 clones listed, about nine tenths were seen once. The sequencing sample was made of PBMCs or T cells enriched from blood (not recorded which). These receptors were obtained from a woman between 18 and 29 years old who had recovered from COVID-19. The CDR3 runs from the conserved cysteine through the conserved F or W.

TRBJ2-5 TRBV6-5 CASSYDGVTQYF
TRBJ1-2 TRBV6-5 CAIKPGQNYGYTF
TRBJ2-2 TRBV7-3 CASSLTRGPNTGELFF
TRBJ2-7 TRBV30 CAWSQTGYEQYF
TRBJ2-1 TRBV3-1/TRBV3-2 CASSQGLTGYSYNEQFF
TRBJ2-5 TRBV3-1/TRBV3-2 CASSQDGRTGETQYF
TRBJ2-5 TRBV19 CASSLGQGRGETQYF
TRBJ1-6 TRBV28 CASSRLRGSGKGYNSPLHF
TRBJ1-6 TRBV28 CASSPGTESARAHF
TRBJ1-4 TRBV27 CASRDRGPITGEKLFF
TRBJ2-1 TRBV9 CASSPLAVPYNEQFF
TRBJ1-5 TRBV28 CASSSRGGRNQPQHF
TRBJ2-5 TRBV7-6 CASSLVVRKPETQYF
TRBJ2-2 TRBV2 CASKGGLAGTGELFF
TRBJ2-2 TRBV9 CASSPSASGFTGELFF
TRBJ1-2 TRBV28 CASSFDTQGIYGYTF
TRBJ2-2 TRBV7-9 CASSLRETGELFF
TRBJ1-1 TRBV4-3 CASSQEWRVNTEAFF
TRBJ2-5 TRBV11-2 CASSLDGTNF
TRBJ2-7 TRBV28 CASSPLAGVYEQYF
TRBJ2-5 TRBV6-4 CASRSRGRRETQYF
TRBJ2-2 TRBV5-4 CASSSKVGAGVVGELFF
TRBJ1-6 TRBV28 CASSFGTGPNSPLHF
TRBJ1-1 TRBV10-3 CAISENRDPNTEAFF
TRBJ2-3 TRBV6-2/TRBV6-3 CASSHAQGSGTDTQYF
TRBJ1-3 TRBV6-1 CASSEAPILLLSQGPGNTIYF
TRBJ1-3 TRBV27 CASGAGVGNTIYF
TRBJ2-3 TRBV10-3 CAITPDFSTDTQYF
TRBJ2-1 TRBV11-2 CASSSLAGRNEQFF
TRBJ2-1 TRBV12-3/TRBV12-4 CASSPSGNEQFF
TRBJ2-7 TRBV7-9 CASSLFLHEQYF
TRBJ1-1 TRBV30 CAWSVQQTTEAFF
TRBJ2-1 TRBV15 CATSRTTSGRNGEQFF
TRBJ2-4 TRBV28 CASSLGATAKNIQYF
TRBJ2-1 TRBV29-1 CSVGTANNEQFF
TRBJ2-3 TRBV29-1 CSVEAPRDTQYF
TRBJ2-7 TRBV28 CASSEQGASYEQYF
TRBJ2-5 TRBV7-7 CASSFVVARIQETQYF
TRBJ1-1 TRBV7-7 CASSPISRNTEAFF
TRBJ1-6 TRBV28 CASTGPLHF
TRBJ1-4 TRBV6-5 CASSYWAGVTNEKLFF
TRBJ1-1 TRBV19 CASSRNRDRGLNTEAFF
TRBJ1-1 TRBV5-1 CASSLDGTEAFF
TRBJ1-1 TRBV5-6 CASSLDRLNTEAFF